This T cell receptor (beta chain) was documented in a study of OX40 agonist ivuxolimab in advanced cancers. The study's findings and limits: CD8+ T cells showed, on average, more clonal expansion than CD4+ cells.

A remark on this clone: What it binds is unknown.

Autoimmune disease history or systemic immunosuppression led to patients being barred. Peripheral blood came from all dose cohorts at three timepoints. Germline lookup yields CDR1 MNHEY and CDR2 SVGAGI. There are 14 residues in the CDR3. The assay was immunoSEQ multiplex PCR, and TCRdb's table has in-frame clones only and misses some. The sample has 40,000 or so clones; around 90% are singletons. Sequenced material: CD4+ or CD8+ T cells sorted from blood, taken in a trial of the OX40 agonist ivuxolimab. This rearrangement joins TRBV6-5 to TRBJ2-5; D is possibly TRBD1 or TRBD2 (5 bases each). Judging by the DNA end, TRBJ2-7 fits better; the J call may be wrong. The sequence derives from an adult with an advanced solid tumor such as melanoma, head and neck, liver or kidney cancer. CDR3 nucleotides: TGTGCCAGCAGCCGAGGACGAGGGGTGTCCGAGCAGTACTTC. This encodes CASSRGRGVSEQYF.